This TCR beta chain was obtained from a study of T-cell memory formation after mild COVID-19. About the study: TCR clusters mostly belonged to single donors.

V lost 0 bases and J lost 8; bases outside the gene matches: 1. Per germline, CDR1 LGHNA and CDR2 YSLEER. This CDR3 is 13 amino acids long. This clonotype was observed a few times. Its antigen is still unknown. Barcoded TCR alpha and TCR beta cDNA libraries with UMIs came from 5'RACE using constant-segment primers. TCRdb re-derived calls from the 5' RACE reads in MiXCR, one entry per CDR3 protein. The sample holds roughly 340,000 distinct CDR3 sequences, roughly 19% seen once. General study findings and limits: Clones contracting across day 15 to 85 had a balanced CD4/CD8 profile; later expanding clones leaned CD4+. Pre-infection memory held some responding clones, suggesting pre-existing cross-reactive T cells responded.

The chain links TRBV4-3 to TRBJ1-3, with 7 bases fitting TRBD1. The sequence came from a man younger than 35 who had mild COVID-19 (a few samples of this study predate the infection). Cell type and time point are not known. Material for sequencing was PBMCs or a T cell subset sorted from them (not recorded which). CDR3 sequence (DNA): TGCGCCAGCAGCCAAGACAGGGGGGACACCATATATTTT. It translates to CASSQDRGDTIYF.